In this sample, the clone carrying this T cell receptor beta chain turned up a few times. No antigen is known for it. There are 15 residues in the CDR3. Germline values: CDR1 SGHTA, CDR2 FQGNSA. The V and J ends lost 1 base and 10 bases, in that order; junction bases with no gene match: 8. The data were taken from a study of T-cell reconstitution after alpha-beta-depleted transplantation in children. Study results and limitations: T-cell numbers and diversity, one year after transplant, stemmed largely from T cells that were newly produced. It was reported that alpha-beta T cells came from several hundred expanded graft clones (about two months after transplant). Some patients' high day-60 TCRbeta diversity was traced to surviving recipient T cells and thymic progenitors.

Preparation of the TCRbeta library used unique molecular identifiers. Via MiXCR, TCRdb re-called the PCR reads, giving one row per CDR3 protein. Among 700,000 to 850,000 distinct CDR3 sequences listed, under 20% were seen once. This TCR derives from a male patient between 10 and 17 years old who had a stem cell transplant for acute lymphoblastic leukemia, so the T cells may come from the graft donor. Source: PBMCs, mostly from graft donor cells, taken 360 days after TCRalphabeta/CD19-depleted stem cell transplant. The chain uses TRBV7-2 and TRBJ2-1; 9 bases are shared with TRBD1. In DNA form, the CDR3 reads TGTGCCAGCAGCTTAGTAGGACAGGGGATCGGAGAGCAGTTCTTC. Amino acid sequence: CASSLVGQGIGEQFF.